Listed below are T cell receptor beta chains from one sample, sequenced in a study of shared clonotypes between healthy human individuals. TCRdb keeps only in-frame clones here, not all; method: immunoSEQ multiplex PCR. The repertoire consists of approximately 1,500,000 clones, with approximately 97% occurring once and the leading ten covering over 1%. Input material: naive CD4+ T cells sorted from blood. The receptors stem from a young man in good health. CDR3s include the opening cysteine and the closing phenylalanine or tryptophan. Fields, in order: clone size, J gene, D gene, V gene, CDR3 protein, CDR3 DNA. D genes are given only for firm matches. Size values are once, few and many counts, or a class for expanded clones, and some rows have none.

NA | TRBJ1-5 | TRBD1 | TRBV6-1 | CASRPTGGNQPQHF | TGTGCCAGCAGACCTACAGGGGGTAATCAGCCCCAGCATTTT
NA | TRBJ2-7 | NA | TRBV4-1 | CASSQEPGGGRGYEQYF | TGCGCCAGCAGCCAAGAACCCGGGGGCGGGAGAGGGTACGAGCAGTACTTC
NA | TRBJ2-1 | TRBD2 | TRBV2 | CASSERQSGLADYNEQFF | TGTGCCAGCAGTGAAAGGCAGTCGGGACTAGCGGATTACAATGAGCAGTTCTTC
NA | TRBJ2-1 | TRBD2 | TRBV5-1 | CASSLDRTSQNWFF | TGCGCCAGCAGCTTGGACCGGACTAGCCAGAATTGGTTCTTC
NA | TRBJ2-1 | NA | TRBV7-7 | CASSLGLSSGQFF | TGTGCCAGCAGCTTAGGTCTTAGTAGCGGGCAGTTCTTC
NA | TRBJ1-1 | NA | TRBV5-4 | CASSLVDFYGTEAFF | TGTGCCAGCAGCTTGGTTGACTTCTACGGCACTGAAGCTTTCTTT
NA | TRBJ1-4 | NA | TRBV18 | CASSLGADEKLFF | TGTGCCAGCTCACTAGGGGCAGATGAAAAACTGTTTTTT
NA | TRBJ1-4 | TRBD1 | TRBV27 | CASSLSGGWNEKLFF | TGTGCCAGCAGTTTATCAGGGGGCTGGAATGAAAAACTGTTTTTT
few | TRBJ2-3 | NA | TRBV9 | CASSVGEDTQYF | TGTGCCAGCAGCGTAGGCGAAGATACGCAGTATTTT
once | TRBJ1-3 | NA | TRBV7-2 | CASSLQSSGNTIYF | TGTGCCAGCAGTCTCCAAAGCTCTGGAAACACCATATATTTT
NA | TRBJ1-2 | NA | TRBV4-1 | CASSQETGTLLVGGYGYTF | TGCGCCAGCAGCCAAGAAACCGGGACCCTCTTAGTAGGGGGCTATGGCTACACCTTC
NA | TRBJ1-2 | NA | TRBV7-2 | CASSPDRTGYGYTF | TGTGCCAGCAGCCCCGACAGGACCGGGTATGGCTACACCTTC
once | TRBJ1-1 | NA | TRBV7-9 | CASSLIGGPDTEAFF | TGTGCCAGCAGCTTAATCGGGGGACCGGACACTGAAGCTTTCTTT
NA | TRBJ2-7 | NA | TRBV5-4 | CASSPLRGYEQYF | TGTGCCAGCAGCCCCCTCAGAGGGTACGAGCAGTACTTC
NA | TRBJ2-1 | TRBD1 | TRBV6-1 | CASSVDRGFVNEQFF | TGTGCCAGCAGTGTTGACAGGGGATTTGTTAATGAGCAGTTCTTC
NA | TRBJ1-4 | NA | TRBV28 | CASSSGGEEGGKLFF | TGTGCCAGCAGTTCCGGAGGTGAAGAGGGGGGAAAACTGTTTTTT
NA | TRBJ2-1 | TRBD2 | TRBV29-1 | CSVGFSGMSNEQFF | TGCAGCGTTGGTTTTAGCGGGATGAGCAATGAGCAGTTCTTC
NA | TRBJ1-1 | TRBD1 | TRBV11-2 | CATGTGGVTEAFF | TGTGCCACCGGAACAGGGGGGGTAACTGAAGCTTTCTTT
NA | TRBJ2-1 | NA | TRBV29-1 | CSVGALEQFF | TGCAGCGTTGGAGCCTTGGAGCAGTTCTTC